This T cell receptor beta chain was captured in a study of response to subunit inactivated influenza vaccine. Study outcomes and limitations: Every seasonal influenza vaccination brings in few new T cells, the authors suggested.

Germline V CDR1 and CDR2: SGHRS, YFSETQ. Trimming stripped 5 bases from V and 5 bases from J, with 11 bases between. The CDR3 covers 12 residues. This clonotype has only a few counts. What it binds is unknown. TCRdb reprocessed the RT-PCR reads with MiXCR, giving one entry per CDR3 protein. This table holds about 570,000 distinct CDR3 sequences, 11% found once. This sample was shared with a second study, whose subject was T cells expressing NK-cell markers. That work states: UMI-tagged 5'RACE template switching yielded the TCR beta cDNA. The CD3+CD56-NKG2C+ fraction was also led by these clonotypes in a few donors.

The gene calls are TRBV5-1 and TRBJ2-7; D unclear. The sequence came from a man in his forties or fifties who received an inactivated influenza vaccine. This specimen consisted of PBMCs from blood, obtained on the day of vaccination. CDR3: CASSRKLDEQYF. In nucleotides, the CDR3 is TGCGCCAGCAGTCGTAAGTTGGACGAGCAGTACTTC.